The clone carrying this T cell receptor beta chain was recorded once. Its antigen is unidentified. The PCR ran on 60 Vbeta and 13 Jbeta primers. The table came from immunoSEQ multiplex PCR; TCRdb's copy has only in-frame clones and leaves some out. This table has 30,000 to 40,000 clones, 90% appearing once. The record originates from a study of cytomegalovirus exposure and HLA in healthy donors. General study results and limits: Rare TCR sequences dominated, though some public TCRs recurred in many donors.

Sample: PBMCs. The clonotype originates from a woman in her late teens or twenties in good health and CMV-seronegative.

Here the CDR3 DNA reads TGTGCCTGGAGTGTAGGGAGCTCCTATAATTCACCCCTCCACTTT. Protein sequence: CAWSVGSSYNSPLHF. The chain joins TRBV30 to TRBJ1-6; D gene unclear. The V end was cut by 0 bases, the J end by 0 bases, with 6 bases between. The CDR3 is made up of 15 amino acids. Germline CDR1 reads GTSNPN; CDR2 reads SVGIG (reference sequence).